This T cell receptor (beta chain) was documented in a study of blood T cell repertoires in COVID-19. Study-wide context: Specimens from acute and convalescent COVID-19 originated in the United States, Italy and Spain.

Each exposed participant met a COVID-19 case in the 2 weeks preceding study entry. Per the authors' pipeline: Estimates of nucleated cell counts were drawn from the amplification of reference gene primers. Produced via immunoSEQ multiplex PCR; TCRdb's table is partial and in-frame only. Clonal size and the V and J genes are those of that table, whereas D and trimming came from the DNA. Here the sample spans roughly 220,000 clones, about 90% being singletons. The sequence was obtained from a man aged 30 to 45 who had been exposed to COVID-19. Sequencing was performed on PBMCs or T cells enriched from blood (not recorded which).

The CDR3 DNA sequence: TGTGCCAGCAGCGTAGTGCCGGGGGGGCGCACAGATACGCAGTATTTT. Amino acids: CASSVVPGGRTDTQYF. The gene calls are TRBV9 and TRBJ2-3, with 8 bases fitting TRBD2. The CDR3 spans 16 residues. V was clipped by 0 bases and J by 1 base; unmatched bases: 4. Germline CDR1 and CDR2: SGDLS and YYNGEE.